This TCR beta chain was captured in a study of blood T cell repertoires in COVID-19. Across the whole study: Samples taken during acute and convalescent COVID-19 were collected in the United States, Italy and Spain. Sources were T cells, B-cell-depleted T cells, or PBMCs; the material itself was cDNA or gDNA.

Per the authors' pipeline: Reference gene primer amplification gave estimated nucleated cell counts. The protocol was immunoSEQ multiplex PCR, while the TCRdb copy is restricted to in-frame clones and leaves out a portion. That table is the source of V, J and clone size, and D and trimming were worked out from the DNA. The sample yields around 60,000 clones, around 91% seen once. CDR1 is MNHNY, CDR2 SVGAGI, per germline (reference sequence). J lost 3 bases, V lost 1 base, and 4 bases had no gene match. There are 16 residues in the CDR3. This TCR derives from a woman in her sixties with active COVID-19. The sequenced sample was peripheral blood. V is TRBV6-6 and J is TRBJ2-5; TRBD2 matches at 11 bases. As DNA, the CDR3 is TGTGCCAGCAGTTACTGGACTAGCGGGCGGGAAGAGACCCAGTACTTC. As protein: CASSYWTSGREETQYF.